The present entry profiles one T cell receptor (beta chain) with its context. No antigen is known for it. Base qualities are not provided; no much larger clone lies one nucleotide away. The cohort was made up of approximately 670 healthy bone marrow donors. At the time of sampling, all cohort members were nominally healthy, though unrecorded immune exposures were likely present. The donor was CMV seronegative and belonged to the group of over 300 seronegative cohort members. A peripheral blood sample was collected from each donor, and TCR beta sequencing was performed on peripheral blood mononuclear cells. The Qiagen DNeasy Blood Extraction Kit was used to extract genomic DNA from the blood cell samples. This record belongs to a study of cytomegalovirus exposure and HLA in healthy donors (dated by TCRdb to 2016 to 2017). For the study in its entirety: An earlier analysis of 587 of the donors reported 250 to 300 Gb of sequence data and some 120 million unique TCR beta sequences from about 179 million T cells. About 330 gigabases of sequencing data and around 85 million unique TCR sequences made up an early release that covered approximately 620 HLA-typed donors. Of the 350 to 450 genotyped donors, less than 85% were placed in the genetic ancestry cluster associated with self-reported Caucasian donors. The study aimed to test whether signatures of past pathogen exposure could be identified by cataloging public T cell receptors. Using immunosequencing, the study profiled T cell repertoires from 550 to 750 subjects and related those repertoires to cytomegalovirus serostatus. A separate validation cohort of roughly 130 different subjects was used in addition to the roughly 670-subject first cohort. The study combined high-throughput TCR immunosequencing, statistical association of individual TCRs with disease status, and machine learning to predict cytomegalovirus infection status. In a later analysis, previously published TCR beta repertoires from several hundred donors were re-analyzed and high-resolution HLA genotyping was added so that TCR occurrence patterns could be studied. In the later analysis, no new phenotypic data were used to find candidate immune exposures; instead, reliance was placed on TCR beta sequences and their occurrence across donors. In an earlier analysis of about 590 of the donors, high-throughput TCR beta sequencing was used to judge whether each TCR beta V gene segment behaved as functional or pseudogenic. Donor age, sex, ethnicity and CMV serostatus were collected together with the repertoire data. Genome-wide SNP genotypes for about 60% of the 666 donors were used in a later genetic analysis, which treated that subset as a discovery cohort. All discovery cohort repertoires had been generated on a single sequencing platform. HLA typing covered class I and class II loci at four-digit resolution. The number of typed donors differed by locus: about 629-630 for A, B, C, DRB1 and DQB1; 522 for DQA1; around 580 for DPA1; and 400 to 480 for DPB1. Because of strong linkage in the cohort, 4 to 6 DR-DQ haplotypes were treated as single units for association and clustering. Among several hundred genotyped donors of the cohort, an average of around 240,000 unique TCR beta nucleotide sequences was sequenced per donor, of which about 20% were non-productive.

As encoded in the germline V gene (reference sequence), CDR1 is LNHDA while CDR2 is SQIVND. The germline V and J ends show losses of 5 bases and 3 bases respectively, and no gene match explains 8 bases of the junction. From the cysteine up to the phenylalanine, the CDR3 has a length of 16 residues. CDR3 DNA only is kept here, 48 bases in frame from base 1. The library was generated by the immunoSEQ multiplex PCR assay. For the multiplex PCR, a mixture combining 60 forward primers for TCR Vbeta segments and 13 reverse primers for TCR Jbeta segments was used. The CDR3 region of rearranged TCR beta genes was amplified from genomic DNA by a multiplex PCR assay. The Illumina HiSeq System was used to sequence the amplified TCR beta libraries as 87-base-pair reads. In the paper's pipeline: Across the 670 or so repertoires, a later analysis counted approximately 83 million unique TCR beta chains, around 11 million of which were shared by at least two donors. To remove PCR and sequencing errors, raw reads were error-corrected and collapsed into unique sequences using a nearest-neighbor algorithm that merged closely related sequences. To assign V, D and J gene segments, CDR3 sequences were aligned to IMGT reference sequences. For a sequence to be retained, a match of at least six nucleotides was required to both a V gene segment and a J gene segment. Rearrangements were called productive when the CDR3 lacked stop codons and stayed in frame with V and J; all others were non-productive. CDR3 was defined by IMGT convention, running from the second conserved V-encoded cysteine to the conserved J-encoded phenylalanine. The earlier analysis of about 570 of the donors excluded any sequence lacking an unambiguous match to a single V gene segment. An earlier analysis of 500 to 700 of the donors classified V segments as functional when productive rearrangements were above 56.7% and as segregating when the standard deviation between donors was above 5%. A statistical classification framework was built to diagnose cytomegalovirus status from the catalog of TCR beta chain sequences. In a later analysis, TCR nucleotide sequences were compared against IMGT/GENE-DB human TR gene sequences so that V and J genes could be assigned. In a later analysis, CDR3 sequences and most-parsimonious VDJ recombination scenarios were assigned using the TCRdist pipeline. In a later analysis, each TCR beta chain was defined by its CDR3 amino acid sequence together with its V-gene family, and reads lacking a unique V-gene family were excluded. In a later analysis, approximately 590 highly shared, low-generation-probability nucleotide sequences were removed to address suspected cross-contamination and a sequencing artifact. A later analysis calculated a clonal expansion index for each public chain from normalized within-repertoire ranks of inferred template counts. Generation probabilities in a later analysis came from a VDJ recombination model fitted to out-of-frame rearrangements, and those results were checked against IGoR. In a later analysis, TCR-TCR, TCR-HLA and TCR-CMV co-occurrence was scored with hypergeometric tests, and a repertoire-size bias correction was applied to TCR pairs. False discovery rates were estimated in a later analysis by permuting HLA or CMV assignments 20 times. A later analysis grouped co-occurring TCRs with DBSCAN, adding TCRdist sequence similarity when clustering within HLA-allele-positive subsets. Repertoires with fewer than 30,000 or more than 120,000 public chains were left out of co-occurrence clustering, as were four to six repertoires with anomalous nucleotide sharing. This immuneACCESS table, as held by TCRdb, lists in-frame sequences with V and J called but not all clones. Of the missing ones, under half trace to an unresolved V gene in checked studies; the others have no known cause. V and J calls and clone size are as listed in that table; D and trimming were resolved from the DNA. The sample table records about 180,000 clones; about 81% of these occur just once. The ten largest clones take up 2% to 2.5% of the sample.

The full study reports these points: Most CMV-associated TCR beta chains appeared to be HLA-restricted in a later analysis, and the HLA associations seemed to be driven largely by CMV exposure. Cytomegalovirus status was reported to be diagnosed by the classifier with high specificity and sensitivity in both the original and validation cohorts. According to a later genetic analysis, donors in an Asian-associated ancestry cluster had fewer N-insertions in productive TCRs than the roughly 660-donor mean. Because HLA typing was missing for some donors at each locus, association tests included only the typed subset. At a false discovery rate of 0.05, a later analysis linked some 18,000 TCR beta sequences to specific HLA alleles. A further reported finding was that TCR beta sequences accurately predicted the HLA-A and HLA-B alleles for most subjects in the first cohort. For the cohort, immune exposure information was limited to CMV serostatus. In vitro tests confirmed that three of the cytomegalovirus-associated TCR beta chains recognize cytomegalovirus antigens. A later analysis found that TCR association rates varied across HLA loci, with DRB1 alleles showing the most associated TCRs and HLA-C alleles the fewest. A later genetic analysis associated a missense DCLRE1C variant with V-gene and J-gene trimming of TCR beta chains, and an independent cohort replicated the association. A later analysis reported that several top co-occurrence clusters appeared linked to parvovirus B19, influenza, CMV and Epstein-Barr virus. The authors suggested that the approach could potentially be extended to other disease states and immunological phenotypes. The 87-base-pair reads could not distinguish some IMGT-functional V segments, including TRBV6-2 and TRBV6-3, so those segments were excluded. A group of highly shared sequence variants was considered likely to be a technical artifact of the sequencing pipeline. While some public TCRs were present in many individuals, most TCR sequences turned up only very rarely across donors. Broadly in line with IMGT annotations, most TCR beta V segments showed up in productive rearrangements about 87% or about 30% of the time in an earlier analysis of about 500 of the donors. The presence/absence analyses assumed that sequencing depth was roughly uniform across donors, and that assumption may not be true. When HLA alleles, especially DR and DQ, strongly co-occurred, attributing TCR associations to individual alleles was difficult. Because counts were too low, some 17 rarely observed V segments, including chromosome 9 orphons, were excluded from the earlier analysis of around 590 of the donors. In the study, approximately 160 TCR beta chains were listed as associated with cytomegalovirus. A later analysis found that HLA-associated TCR beta chains were more clonally expanded and had lower generation probabilities than equally common non-associated chains. The cohort was sequenced for TCR beta chains only, and without alpha or paired-chain data the features that could be detected were limited. Correlated functional status among segregating V segments might be attributable to linkage disequilibrium, but an unknown experimental factor could not be ruled out.

This sequence was found in a woman in her thirties in good health and CMV-seronegative. The V and J segments used are TRBV19 and TRBJ2-5, and 11 junctional nucleotides match TRBD1. The sample comprised PBMCs. The DNA sequence is TGTGCCAGTAGTCCAAGCCGGACAGGGGGCGAAGAGACCCAGTACTTC. This is translated as CASSPSRTGGEETQYF.